Listed here are 16 T cell receptor beta chains from one sample, sequenced in a study of blood T cell repertoires in COVID-19. TCRdb's copy holds only in-frame clones and misses some; the assay was immunoSEQ multiplex PCR. The sample lists about 160,000 clones; roughly 80% were seen once. The sequencing input was PBMCs or T cells enriched from blood (not recorded which). Receptor source: a woman aged 40 to 55 with acute COVID-19.

The chain carries TRBV7-8 and TRBJ1-4; 7 nucleotides match TRBD1. The germline gives CDR1 SGHVS, CDR2 FQNEAQ. Germline trimming cut 6 bases from V and 3 bases from J; bases unmatched to any gene: 10. This CDR3 comprises 16 residues. The CDR3 nucleotides are TGTGCCAGCAGTCTGACAGGGTTGTCGCCTAATGAAAAACTGTTTTTT. Protein: CASSLTGLSPNEKLFF.

The chain recombines TRBV16 with TRBJ2-2; TRBD1 matches at 7 bases. The length of the CDR3 is 15 residues. CDR1 is KGHSY, CDR2 FQNENV, per germline. V shed 4 bases and J 1 base; nucleotides not matched to a gene: 3. The CDR3 spells CASSLGQMNTGELFF. DNA of the CDR3: TGTGCCAGCAGCCTGGGACAGATGAACACCGGGGAGCTGTTTTTT. The full variable domain, completed using reference TRBV16 and TRBJ2-2, is GEEVAQTPKHLVRGEGQKAKLYCAPIKGHSYVFWYQQVLKNEFKFLISFQNENVFDETGMPKERFSAKCLPNSPCSLEIQATKLEDSAVYFCASSLGQMNTGELFFGEGSRLTVL.

This clone was picked up a small number of times. This rearrangement joins TRBV7-8 to TRBJ2-1; 16 bases line up with TRBD2. Germline trimming cut 5 bases from V and 3 bases from J; bases unmatched to any gene: 7. Germline CDR1 and CDR2: SGHVS and FQNEAQ. The length of the CDR3 is 18 residues. The DNA of the CDR3 is TGTGCCAGCAGCCATCCGGGACTAGCGGGAGGGGTCTACAATGAGCAGTTCTTC. Translation gives CASSHPGLAGGVYNEQFF.

This chain connects TRBV15 to TRBJ2-3; TRBD2 matches 9 bases. The length of the CDR3 is 18 residues. Germline V gene lookup returns CDR1 LNHNV and CDR2 YYDKDF (reference sequence). J gave up 5 bases and V 3 bases, and 15 bases lay outside the gene matches. CDR3 residues: CATSRPGQTSGPVDTQYF. CDR3 DNA sequence: TGTGCCACCAGCAGGCCAGGGCAGACTAGCGGCCCCGTAGATACGCAGTATTTT.

As regards this clone: The sample contains more than one DNA sequence encoding this CDR3. The rearrangement links TRBV27 to TRBJ1-2, with TRBD1 identical over 9 bases. Germline V gives CDR1 MNHEY, CDR2 SMNVEV (reference sequence). Germline trimming cut 0 bases from V and 2 bases from J; bases unmatched to any gene: 1. The length of the CDR3 is 15 residues. In DNA, the CDR3 is TGTGCCAGCAGTTTATCAGGGACAGGGAACTATGGCTACACCTTC. Protein: CASSLSGTGNYGYTF.

This chain connects TRBV3-1 (or the pseudogene TRBV3-2) to TRBJ1-1, with D perhaps matching TRBD1 (6 bases). CDR1 and CDR2 (germline): LGHDT, YNNKEL (reference sequence). This CDR3 spans 15 amino acids. V was pared by 1 base and J by 4 bases, with 13 bases between. Here the CDR3 reads CASSQGTGRGTEAFF. Written as DNA, the CDR3 is TGTGCCAGCAGCCAAGGTACAGGGAGGGGCACTGAAGCTTTCTTT.

CDR3 residues: CASSHGTGLLEAFF. The CDR3 DNA reads TGTGCCAGCAGCCACGGGACAGGACTACTTGAAGCTTTCTTT. This sequence joins TRBV3-1 (or the pseudogene TRBV3-2) and TRBJ1-1; 8 bases map to TRBD1. Germline V gene sequence: CDR1 LGHDT, CDR2 YNNKEL (reference sequence). With V trimmed by 3 bases and J by 7 bases, 7 bases remained unmatched. This CDR3 has 14 residues.

V is TRBV2 and J is TRBJ1-1, with D maybe TRBD1 (5 bases). CDR3 length equals 14 residues. The germline V gene encodes CDR1 SNHLY and CDR2 FYNNEI. Deletions cut 7 bases from V and 1 base from J, with 13 bases between. The CDR3 DNA reads as TGTGCCAGCAATCCTCAGACAGCGAACACTGAAGCTTTCTTT. It encodes CASNPQTANTEAFF.

This sequence joins TRBV9 and TRBJ2-6; D remains unclear. In germline, CDR1 is SGDLS, CDR2 YYNGEE. The CDR3 contains 13 residues. Trimming took off 3 bases at V and 2 bases at J, with 3 bases between the two ends. The CDR3 DNA reads TGTGCCAGCAGCGATACTGGGGCCAACGTCCTGACTTTC. Translating gives CASSDTGANVLTF.

This clone was seen just once. The chain combines TRBV5-1 with TRBJ2-5, with 7 bases that match TRBD1. The J segment lost 0 bases and the V segment lost 4 bases, leaving 12 bases of the junction unmatched. Germline V gene sequence: CDR1 SGHRS, CDR2 YFSETQ. The CDR3 is 17 amino acids. The CDR3 spells CASSLGVGTAYQETQYF. The DNA for the CDR3 is TGCGCCAGCAGCCTTGGCGTGGGGACAGCGTACCAAGAGACCCAGTACTTC.

This clone was recorded at least ten times. The chain couples TRBV5-4 to TRBJ2-3; 8 bases agree with TRBD1. Germline V lookup: CDR1 SGHNT, CDR2 YYREEE (reference sequence). The CDR3 length is 15 residues. With V trimmed by 0 bases and J by 4 bases, 4 bases remained unmatched. The DNA for the CDR3 is TGTGCCAGCAGCTTGGCAGGGGGCGCGTCAGATACGCAGTATTTT. Amino acids: CASSLAGGASDTQYF.

The chain is built from TRBV7-2 and TRBJ2-5, with TRBD2 matching 11 bases. Germline V gives CDR1 SGHTA, CDR2 FQGNSA. This CDR3 is 17 amino acids long. The trim removed 5 bases at V and 7 bases at J, leaving 15 bases unmatched. CDR3 nucleotides: TGTGCCAGCAGCCCCTTTGCTAGCGGGAGGTCCCACGGGACCCAGTACTTC. Its translation: CASSPFASGRSHGTQYF.

This chain joins TRBV30 and TRBJ2-3; maybe TRBD2 (6 bases). With 7 bases removed from V and 2 bases from J, the gap between germline ends came to 13 bases. This CDR3 region has 13 residues. Per the germline V gene, CDR1 is GTSNPN and CDR2 is SVGIG (reference sequence). The CDR3 DNA follows: TGTGCCTCGGAGGGGAACTTCACAGATACGCAGTATTTT. This sequence encodes CASEGNFTDTQYF.

This sequence joins TRBV15 and TRBJ1-4; 8 nucleotides align to TRBD1. The trim removed 4 bases at V and 8 bases at J, leaving 6 bases unmatched. This CDR3 contains 14 residues. CDR1 is LNHNV, CDR2 YYDKDF, per germline (reference sequence). The CDR3 DNA sequence: TGTGCCACCAGCACTGACAGGGGAGGCGAAAAACTGTTTTTT. The encoded protein is CATSTDRGGEKLFF. Full variable domain (missing parts from reference TRBV15 and TRBJ1-4): DAMVIQNPRYQVTQFGKPVTLSCSQTLNHNVMYWYQQKSSQAPKLLFHYYDKDFNNEADTPDNFQSRRPNTSFCFLDIRSPGLGDTAMYLCATSTDRGGEKLFFGSGTQLSVL.

This chain joins TRBV4-2 and TRBJ2-7, with 7 bases fitting TRBD2. This CDR3 is 16 amino acids long. Germline V gene lookup returns CDR1 LGHNA and CDR2 YNFKEQ. V shed 0 bases and J 2 bases; nucleotides not matched to a gene: 7. CDR3 DNA sequence: TGTGCCAGCAGCCAAGAGGGAGGGGCGCGGACCTACGAGCAGTACTTC. Translated: CASSQEGGARTYEQYF.

This chain joins TRBV4-1 and TRBJ2-7; TRBD1 matches at 11 bases. The CDR3 extends over 14 amino acids. Germline loops: CDR1 MGHRA, CDR2 YSYEKL. V was clipped by 2 bases and J by 6 bases; unmatched bases: 3. CDR3 amino acids: CASSQPGQGVEQYF. In DNA, the CDR3 is TGCGCCAGCAGCCAACCGGGACAGGGGGTCGAGCAGTACTTC.